Each of the 30 T cell receptor beta chains below was sequenced from the same sample in a study of siplizumab effects on memory and regulatory T cells. The assay was immunoSEQ multiplex PCR, and TCRdb's table has in-frame clones only and misses some. The sample has 100,000 or so clones; about 91% are singletons. The specimen sequenced was CD4+ T cells sorted from blood. Source of these receptors: a human donor in good health. Some clones in this sample may be carry-over from other donors' samples.

The chain carries TRBV5-4 and TRBJ2-7; TRBD1 agrees at 11 bases. This CDR3 is built from 14 residues. Trimming at V came to 4 bases and at J to 6 bases, leaving 6 bases not matched to a gene. Germline V gene sequence: CDR1 SGHNT, CDR2 YYREEE (reference sequence). CDR3 region: CASSPIGQGAEQYF. CDR3 DNA: TGTGCCAGCAGCCCGATAGGACAGGGGGCCGAGCAGTACTTC.

J is TRBJ2-5 and V is TRBV13; a weak D match, TRBD2 (5 bases). The J call may not be correct, given that the DNA end is closer to TRBJ2-7. The CDR3 has 12 residues. The germline V gene has CDR1 PRHDT and CDR2 FYEKMQ (reference sequence). The CDR3 DNA reads as TGTGCCAGCAGCTTCCGGGGCTACGAGCAGTACTTC. This sequence encodes CASSFRGYEQYF.

This chain connects TRBV6-6 to TRBJ2-2; possibly TRBD1 or TRBD2 for D (5 bases each). V was cut by 0 bases and J by 4 bases, with 6 bases left in between. The CDR3 is made up of 14 amino acids. The germline V gene encodes CDR1 MNHNY and CDR2 SVGAGI (reference sequence). The CDR3 DNA sequence: TGTGCCAGCAGTTACTCTGGGGGCACCGGGGAGCTGTTTTTT. The encoded protein is CASSYSGGTGELFF.

This clone was detected once. The rearrangement uses TRBV5-1 and TRBJ2-2; 7 bases are a match to TRBD1. V lost 4 bases to trimming and J lost 8 bases; unmatched junction nucleotides: 8. Germline lookup yields CDR1 SGHRS and CDR2 YFSETQ. This CDR3 region has 14 residues. The CDR3 DNA sequence: TGCGCCAGCAGCATCCGACAGGGTTCTGGGGAGCTGTTTTTT. It encodes CASSIRQGSGELFF.

J is TRBJ2-3 and V is TRBV4-2, with D possibly TRBD2 on 5 matching bases. The CDR3 totals 14 residues. From germline, CDR1 is LGHNA and CDR2 YNFKEQ. Trimming removed 4 bases at V and 6 bases at J, with 14 bases between. The CDR3 DNA reads TGTGCCAGCAGCCCCGGACTGAGTTCGGATACGCAGTATTTT. Protein product: CASSPGLSSDTQYF.

The rearrangement joins TRBV28 to TRBJ2-6, with D possibly matching TRBD1 (6 bases). V lost 2 bases and J lost 0, with 11 bases in between. The CDR3 is made up of 17 amino acids. Germline lookup yields CDR1 MDHEN and CDR2 SYDVKM. The CDR3 region is CASSLGTPVSGANVLTF. The DNA of the CDR3 is TGTGCCAGCAGTTTAGGGACACCCGTCTCTGGGGCCAACGTCCTGACTTTC.

The chain couples TRBV27 to TRBJ1-5; TRBD1 aligns across 8 bases. The CDR3 consists of 15 residues. Germline V gene lookup returns CDR1 MNHEY and CDR2 SMNVEV (reference sequence). After removal of 6 bases from V and 1 base from J, the junction contained 5 bases not matched to a gene. CDR3 protein: CASRGTGGSNQPQHF. The CDR3 DNA sequence: TGTGCCAGCAGGGGGACAGGAGGGAGCAATCAGCCCCAGCATTTT.

The rearrangement joins TRBV27 to TRBJ2-1; TRBD2 matches 12 bases. Germline V lookup: CDR1 MNHEY, CDR2 SMNVEV (reference sequence). The CDR3 is 16 amino acids. Unmatched junction bases numbered 7, after V lost 1 base and J lost 9 bases. CDR3 region: CASSLYVTSGRSEQFF. As DNA, the CDR3 is TGTGCCAGCAGTTTATATGTGACTAGCGGGAGAAGTGAGCAGTTCTTC.

The chain uses TRBV15 and TRBJ1-5; D not certain. CDR3 length: 17 residues. Germline-derived CDR1 and CDR2 are LNHNV and YYDKDF (reference sequence). Trimming removed 0 bases from V and 4 bases from J, with 16 bases in between. The CDR3 sequence is CATSRDMAISANQPQHF. The DNA of the CDR3 is TGTGCCACCAGCAGAGATATGGCGATTTCTGCAAATCAGCCCCAGCATTTT.

This clone was seen once. The chain joins TRBV7-2 to TRBJ2-3, with D maybe TRBD2 (5 bases). Trimming cost V 1 base and J 5 bases, with 10 bases left between them. The germline V gene encodes CDR1 SGHTA and CDR2 FQGNSA. The CDR3 extends over 14 amino acids. CDR3 in amino acids: CASSLGPGIDTQYF. The CDR3 bases are TGTGCCAGCAGCTTAGGTCCGGGGATAGATACGCAGTATTTT.

The sample holds a few counts of this clone. V and J are TRBV18 and TRBJ1-5; D may be TRBD1 (5 bases). Trimming left V 5 bases short and J 4 bases short, with 6 bases between. Germline CDR1 reads KGHSH; CDR2 reads LQKENI. This CDR3 has 12 residues. CDR3 in DNA: TGTGCCAGCTCAGACAGAAATCAGCCCCAGCATTTT. It is translated as CASSDRNQPQHF.

This clone was observed once. The CDR3 DNA is TGTGCCAGCAGACAAGGGACAGCATATAGCAATCAGCCCCAGCATTTT. Residues: CASRQGTAYSNQPQHF. The chain joins TRBV7-8 to TRBJ1-5, with 7 bases that match TRBD1. Trimming removed 6 bases from V and 0 bases from J; junction bases left unmatched: 8. The CDR3 covers 16 residues. The germline V gene has CDR1 SGHVS and CDR2 FQNEAQ. The whole variable domain, remainder taken from reference TRBV7-8 and TRBJ1-5, is GAGVSQSPRYKVAKRGQDVALRCDPISGHVSLFWYQQALGQGPEFLTYFQNEAQLDKSGLPSDRFFAERPEGSVSTLKIQRTQQEDSAVYLCASRQGTAYSNQPQHFGDGTRLSIL.

The V gene is TRBV6-6, the J gene TRBJ2-7; the D gene is possibly TRBD2 (5 bases). The CDR3 covers 16 residues. Trimming removed 0 bases from V and 2 bases from J, with 14 bases in between. Per germline, CDR1 MNHNY and CDR2 SVGAGI (reference sequence). CDR3 sequence reads: CASSYSALEATYEQYF. Here the CDR3 DNA reads TGTGCCAGCAGTTACTCCGCTTTGGAGGCAACCTACGAGCAGTACTTC.

The chain recombines TRBV7-6 with TRBJ2-4; 8 bases align to TRBD2. Germline V gene sequence: CDR1 SGHVS, CDR2 FNYEAQ. Unmatched junction bases numbered 5, after V lost 1 base and J lost 3 bases. This CDR3 region has 16 residues. The chain's CDR3 is CASSLGQAGVKNIQYF. Written as DNA, the CDR3 is TGTGCCAGCAGCTTAGGTCAAGCGGGAGTCAAAAACATTCAGTACTTC.

As regards this clone: At one end, the junction sequence differs from germline, possibly due to a read error. The chain carries TRBV7-9 and TRBJ2-6; the D is unclear. The CDR3 is 13 residues long. Germline V gene lookup returns CDR1 SEHNR and CDR2 FQNEAQ (reference sequence). Written as DNA, the CDR3 is TGCGCCAGCAGCGACTCTGGGGCCAACGTCCTGACTTTC. This sequence encodes CASSDSGANVLTF.

This sequence joins TRBV10-2 and TRBJ1-2, with a possible D match to TRBD1 (5 bases). The CDR3 has 13 residues. The germline V and J ends were trimmed by 6 bases and 4 bases, with 12 bases remaining between them. Germline assignment: CDR1 WSHSY and CDR2 SAAADI. In DNA form, the CDR3 reads TGCGCCAGCAGCGGGAGGGGAATCTATGGCTACACCTTC. Translated: CASSGRGIYGYTF.

The chain has TRBV29-1 and TRBJ1-2, with 8 bases identical to TRBD1. The CDR3 sequence is 16 residues long. The germline V gene has CDR1 SQVTM and CDR2 ANQGSEA. With 4 bases clipped from V and 6 bases from J, the junction kept 16 bases outside the gene matches. The CDR3 spells CSVGSAGGTGEDGYTF. Here the CDR3 DNA reads TGCAGCGTTGGGTCCGCGGGCGGGACAGGTGAGGATGGCTACACCTTC.

This chain joins TRBV28 and TRBJ2-7, with D unclear. From germline, CDR1 is MDHEN and CDR2 SYDVKM. The CDR3 runs to 14 residues. Trimming left V 2 bases short and J 3 bases short, with 11 bases between. In nucleotides, the CDR3 is TGTGCCAGCAGTTTAGCGGTAACCAACTACGAGCAGTACTTC. It specifies CASSLAVTNYEQYF.

The rearrangement uses TRBV10-3 and TRBJ1-4; D gene uncertain. This CDR3 spans 11 amino acids. The germline V gene encodes CDR1 ENHRY and CDR2 SYGVKD. V was cut by 6 bases and J by 6 bases, with 5 bases left in between. The CDR3: CAISEHEKLFF. The CDR3 DNA sequence: TGTGCCATCAGCGAACATGAAAAACTGTTTTTT.

Worth noting for this clone: Other DNA variants within this sample encode the same CDR3. The chain is built from TRBV5-1 and TRBJ1-1; D gene unclear. V was clipped by 0 bases and J by 7 bases, with 10 bases between them. The CDR3 is 13 residues long. Germline assignment: CDR1 SGHRS and CDR2 YFSETQ. In nucleotides, the CDR3 is TGCGCCAGCAGCTTGGGCCAGGCGAATGAAGCTTTCTTT. Its translation: CASSLGQANEAFF.

The rearrangement links TRBV18 to TRBJ2-7; the match to TRBD2 covers 8 bases. J was trimmed by 3 bases and V by 5 bases; bases with no gene match: 6. The CDR3 extends over 14 amino acids. From germline, CDR1 is KGHSH and CDR2 LQKENI. Written as DNA, the CDR3 is TGTGCCAGCTCATGGAGTAGCGGGAACTACGAGCAGTACTTC. Protein product: CASSWSSGNYEQYF.

This chain links TRBV7-3 with TRBJ2-7, with 11 positions matching TRBD2. V lost 0 bases and J lost 6; bases outside the gene matches: 4. Per germline, CDR1 SGHTA and CDR2 FQGTGA. The CDR3 runs to 15 residues. For the CDR3, the DNA is TGTGCCAGCAGCTTAACTCCTAGCGGGAGGTCCGAGCAGTACTTC. Its protein is CASSLTPSGRSEQYF.

This clone was observed once. This rearrangement joins TRBV5-8 to TRBJ2-5; 9 positions match TRBD1. Per the germline V gene, CDR1 is SGHTS and CDR2 is YDEGEE. The CDR3 contains 14 residues. Losses at the gene ends were 3 bases for V and 5 bases for J; bases not matched to a gene: 5. This chain's CDR3 is CASSWGQGLETQYF. CDR3 coding DNA: TGTGCCAGCAGCTGGGGACAGGGACTGGAGACCCAGTACTTC. The full variable domain, rest sourced from reference TRBV5-8 and TRBJ2-5, is EAGVTQSPTHLIKTRGQQATLRCSPISGHTSVYWYQQALGLGLQFLLWYDEGEERNRGNFPPRFSGRQFPNYSSELNVNALELEDSALYLCASSWGQGLETQYFGPGTRLLVL.

This rearrangement joins TRBV13 to TRBJ2-2, with D hard to call. The germline CDR1 and CDR2 sequences are PRHDT and FYEKMQ (reference sequence). V lost 2 bases and J 0 bases, leaving 10 bases between the germline ends. This CDR3 has 16 residues. The CDR3 DNA is TGTGCCAGCAGCTTATTATCTCTAGCGAACACCGGGGAGCTGTTTTTT. This gives the protein CASSLLSLANTGELFF.

The chain employs TRBV27 and TRBJ2-7; no clear D gene. The length of the CDR3 is 13 residues. V was clipped by 7 bases and J by 6 bases, with 16 bases between them. CDR1 and CDR2 (germline): MNHEY, SMNVEV (reference sequence). DNA for the CDR3: TGTGCCAGCAACGGCCGAACTCGCAGCGAGCAGTACTTC. Its translation is CASNGRTRSEQYF.

The rearrangement joins TRBV6-6 to TRBJ1-1, with 11 bases aligning to TRBD1. Germline CDR1 and CDR2: MNHNY and SVGAGI (reference sequence). The CDR3 is 15 amino acids. V shed 6 bases, J shed 5 bases, and the junction held 8 bases outside the gene matches. The CDR3 DNA follows: TGTGCCAGCAGCCTGGGACAGGGGGACGGAACTGAAGCTTTCTTT. This codes for CASSLGQGDGTEAFF.

CDR3 loop: CASSLAPGQGYEQYF. CDR3 nucleotides: TGCGCCAGCAGCTTGGCCCCGGGACAAGGCTACGAGCAGTACTTC. This chain joins TRBV5-1 and TRBJ2-7; possibly TRBD1 for D (6 bases). There are 15 residues in the CDR3. Germline CDR1 and CDR2: SGHRS and YFSETQ. V shed 0 bases and J shed 3 bases, with 13 bases lying between them.

The chain has TRBV19 and TRBJ2-1; 7 nucleotides align to TRBD2. Trimming took 1 base from V and 4 from J; bases not matched to a gene: 7. This CDR3 is 16 amino acids long. Looked up from germline, CDR1 is LNHDA and CDR2 is SQIVND (reference sequence). CDR3 DNA sequence: TGTGCCAGTAGTATAGTGCGGTCTAGCGGATACAATGAGCAGTTCTTC. Its translation is CASSIVRSSGYNEQFF.

The chain combines TRBV7-3 with TRBJ1-1; D is unresolved. CDR1 SGHTA and CDR2 FQGTGA come from the germline V gene. V lost 2 bases, J lost 2 bases, and 6 bases lay in between. The CDR3 loop spans 13 amino acids. The CDR3 region is CASSLEINTEAFF. DNA for the CDR3: TGTGCCAGCAGCTTAGAGATTAACACTGAAGCTTTCTTT.

The rearrangement uses TRBV2 and TRBJ2-2; 7 bases agree with TRBD1. In germline, CDR1 is SNHLY, CDR2 FYNNEI. This CDR3 comprises 14 residues. Trimming cost V 5 bases and J 1 base; bases outside gene matches: 1. CDR3 bases: TGTGCCAGCAGTACAGGGGAGAACACCGGGGAGCTGTTTTTT. As protein: CASSTGENTGELFF.